This T cell receptor beta chain is drawn from a study of cytomegalovirus exposure and HLA in healthy donors. General study findings and limits: Earlier analysis looked at TCR beta V segments, and most were productive about 87% or about 30% of the time. Presence/absence analysis assumed near-uniform sequencing depth across donors. A later analysis found TCR association rates differed by HLA locus, highest for DRB1 and lowest for HLA-C.

Donors likely had unrecorded immune exposures despite being nominally healthy when sampled. Germline values: CDR1 MDHEN, CDR2 SYDVKM. The CDR3 covers 14 residues. Deletions cut 3 bases from V and 5 bases from J, with 12 bases between. The PCR was carried out with 60 Vbeta primers and 13 Jbeta primers. Sequencing was performed with immunoSEQ multiplex PCR; in TCRdb, only in-frame clones are kept and a portion is missing. This sample has 150,000 or so clones, with roughly 80% found just once. This clone was seen only a few times. Its antigen remains unknown. Material for sequencing was PBMCs. The chain carries TRBV28 and TRBJ2-3, with D possibly TRBD1 on 5 matching bases. The TCR sequence derives from a young woman in good health and CMV-seronegative. The CDR3 reads CASSLVRAVDTQYF. The CDR3, as DNA: TGTGCCAGCAGTTTGGTCAGGGCTGTAGATACGCAGTATTTT.